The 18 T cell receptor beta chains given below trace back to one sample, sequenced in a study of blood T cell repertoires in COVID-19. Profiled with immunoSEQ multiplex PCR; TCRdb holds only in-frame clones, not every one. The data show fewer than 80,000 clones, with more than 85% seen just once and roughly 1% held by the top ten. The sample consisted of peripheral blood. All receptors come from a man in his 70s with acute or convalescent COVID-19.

In nucleotides, the CDR3 is TGTGCCAGCAGTTCCTCCTCGACAGGGCTCCAAGAGACCCAGTACTTC. Protein: CASSSSSTGLQETQYF. The chain carries TRBV27 and TRBJ2-5; 7 bases match TRBD1. This CDR3 is built from 16 residues. V dropped 4 bases and J dropped 1; count of bases not matched to a gene: 9. Germline loops: CDR1 MNHEY, CDR2 SMNVEV (reference sequence).

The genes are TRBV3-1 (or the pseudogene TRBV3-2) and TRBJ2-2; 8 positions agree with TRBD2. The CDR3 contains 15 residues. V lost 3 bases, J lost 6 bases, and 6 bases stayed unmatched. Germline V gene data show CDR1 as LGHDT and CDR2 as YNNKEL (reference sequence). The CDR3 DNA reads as TGTGCCAGCAGCCAGTTCACGGGGGGGTCCGGGGAGCTGTTTTTT. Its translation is CASSQFTGGSGELFF.

The CDR3: CASSLTSGTQYF. DNA for the CDR3: TGTGCCAGCAGCTTGACTAGCGGTACGCAGTATTTT. The V call is TRBV5-6, the J call TRBJ2-3, with TRBD2 matching over 8 bases. The CDR3 spans 12 residues. V dropped 1 base and J dropped 8; count of bases not matched to a gene: 0. Germline V gives CDR1 SGHDT, CDR2 YYEEEE. The full variable domain, with the rest looked up from reference TRBV5-6 and TRBJ2-3, is DAGVTQSPTHLIKTRGQQVTLRCSPKSGHDTVSWYQQALGQGPQFIFQYYEEEERQRGNFPDRFSGHQFPNYSSELNVNALLLGDSALYLCASSLTSGTQYFGPGTRLTVL.

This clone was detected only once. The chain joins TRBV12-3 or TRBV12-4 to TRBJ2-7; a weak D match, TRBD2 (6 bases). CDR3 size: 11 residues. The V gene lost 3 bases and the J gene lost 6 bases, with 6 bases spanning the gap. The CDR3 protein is CASSLGGEQYF. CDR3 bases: TGTGCCAGCAGTTTGGGGGGCGAGCAGTACTTC.

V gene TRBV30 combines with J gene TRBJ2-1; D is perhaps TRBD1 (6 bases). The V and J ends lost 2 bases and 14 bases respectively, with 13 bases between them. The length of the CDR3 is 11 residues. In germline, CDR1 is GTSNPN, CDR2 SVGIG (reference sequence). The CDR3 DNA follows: TGTGCCTGGAGTACTAGGGGGATCGAGTTCTTC. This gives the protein CAWSTRGIEFF.

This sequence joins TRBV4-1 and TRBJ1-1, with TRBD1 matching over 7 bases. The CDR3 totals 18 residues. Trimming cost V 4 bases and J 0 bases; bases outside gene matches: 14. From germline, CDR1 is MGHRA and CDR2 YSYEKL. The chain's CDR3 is CASSRSLTGLAMNTEAFF. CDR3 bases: TGCGCCAGCAGCCGATCCCTGACAGGGCTAGCCATGAACACTGAAGCTTTCTTT.

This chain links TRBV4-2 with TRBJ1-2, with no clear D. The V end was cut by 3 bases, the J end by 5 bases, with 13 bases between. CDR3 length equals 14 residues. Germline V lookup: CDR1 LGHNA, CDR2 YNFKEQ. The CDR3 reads CASSHSVGEYGYTF. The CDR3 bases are TGTGCCAGCAGCCATTCGGTCGGAGAATATGGCTACACCTTC.

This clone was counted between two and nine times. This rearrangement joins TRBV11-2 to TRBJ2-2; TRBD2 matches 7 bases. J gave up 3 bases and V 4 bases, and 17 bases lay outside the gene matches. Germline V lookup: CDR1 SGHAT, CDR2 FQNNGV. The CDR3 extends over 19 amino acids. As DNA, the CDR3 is TGTGCCAGCAGCTCCTCAATTCTTCGGGGGAGGGCGTACACCGGGGAGCTGTTTTTT. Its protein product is CASSSSILRGRAYTGELFF.

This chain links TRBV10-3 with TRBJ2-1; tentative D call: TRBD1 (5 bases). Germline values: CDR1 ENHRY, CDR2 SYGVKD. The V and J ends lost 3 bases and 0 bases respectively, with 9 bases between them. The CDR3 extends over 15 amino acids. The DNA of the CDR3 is TGTGCCATCAGTGAACAGGAGAGCTCCTACAATGAGCAGTTCTTC. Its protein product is CAISEQESSYNEQFF.

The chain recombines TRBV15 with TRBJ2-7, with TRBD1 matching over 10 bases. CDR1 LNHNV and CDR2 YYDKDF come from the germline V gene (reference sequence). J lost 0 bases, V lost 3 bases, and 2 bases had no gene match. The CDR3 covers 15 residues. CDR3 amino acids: CATSSRDRGSYEQYF. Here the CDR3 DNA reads TGTGCCACCAGCAGCCGGGACAGGGGCTCCTACGAGCAGTACTTC.

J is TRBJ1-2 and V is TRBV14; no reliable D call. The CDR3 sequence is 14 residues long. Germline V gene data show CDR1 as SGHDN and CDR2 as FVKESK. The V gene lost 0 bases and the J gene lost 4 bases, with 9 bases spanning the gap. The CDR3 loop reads CASSQDIRSYGYTF. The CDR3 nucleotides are TGTGCCAGCAGCCAAGACATAAGGAGCTATGGCTACACCTTC. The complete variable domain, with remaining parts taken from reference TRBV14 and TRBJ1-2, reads EAGVTQFPSHSVIEKGQTVTLRCDPISGHDNLYWYRRVMGKEIKFLLHFVKESKQDESGMPNNRFLAERTGGTYSTLKVQPAELEDSGVYFCASSQDIRSYGYTFGSGTRLTVV.

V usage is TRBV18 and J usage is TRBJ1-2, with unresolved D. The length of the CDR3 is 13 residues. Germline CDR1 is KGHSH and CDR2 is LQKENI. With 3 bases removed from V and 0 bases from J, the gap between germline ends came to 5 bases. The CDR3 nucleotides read TGTGCCAGCTCACCGGGCACTAACTATGGCTACACCTTC. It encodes CASSPGTNYGYTF.

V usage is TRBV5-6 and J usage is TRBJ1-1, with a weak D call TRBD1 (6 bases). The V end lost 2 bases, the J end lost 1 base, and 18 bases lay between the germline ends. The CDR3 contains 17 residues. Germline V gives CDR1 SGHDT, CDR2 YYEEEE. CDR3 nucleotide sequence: TGTGCCAGCAGCTTTGGGCTGGGGGCCGCATCGAACACTGAAGCTTTCTTT. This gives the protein CASSFGLGAASNTEAFF.

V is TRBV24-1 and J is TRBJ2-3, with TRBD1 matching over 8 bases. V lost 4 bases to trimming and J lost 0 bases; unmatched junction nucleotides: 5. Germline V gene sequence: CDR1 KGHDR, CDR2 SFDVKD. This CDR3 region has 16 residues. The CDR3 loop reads CATSETGQGSTDTQYF. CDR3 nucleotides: TGTGCCACCAGTGAAACCGGACAGGGAAGCACAGATACGCAGTATTTT.

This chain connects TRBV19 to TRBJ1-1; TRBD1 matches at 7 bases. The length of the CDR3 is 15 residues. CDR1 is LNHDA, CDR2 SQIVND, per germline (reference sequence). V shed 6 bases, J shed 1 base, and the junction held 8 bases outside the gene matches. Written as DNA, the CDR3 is TGTGCCAGTAGATCAGGACAGGCTCAGAACACTGAAGCTTTCTTT. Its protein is CASRSGQAQNTEAFF.

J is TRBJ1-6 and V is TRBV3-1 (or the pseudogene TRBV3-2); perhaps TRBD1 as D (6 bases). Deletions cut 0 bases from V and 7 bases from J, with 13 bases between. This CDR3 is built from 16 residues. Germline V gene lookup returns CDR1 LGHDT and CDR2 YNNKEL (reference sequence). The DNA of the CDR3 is TGTGCCAGCAGCCAAGAGTATAGGCAGGGGAATTCACCCCTCCACTTT. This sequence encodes CASSQEYRQGNSPLHF.

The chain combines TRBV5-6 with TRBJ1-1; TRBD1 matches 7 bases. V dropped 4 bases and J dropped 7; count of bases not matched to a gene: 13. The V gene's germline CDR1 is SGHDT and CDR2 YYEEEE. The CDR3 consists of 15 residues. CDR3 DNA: TGTGCCAGCAGCAAAGGAGACAGGGTTTCAGGTGAAGCTTTCTTT. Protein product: CASSKGDRVSGEAFF.

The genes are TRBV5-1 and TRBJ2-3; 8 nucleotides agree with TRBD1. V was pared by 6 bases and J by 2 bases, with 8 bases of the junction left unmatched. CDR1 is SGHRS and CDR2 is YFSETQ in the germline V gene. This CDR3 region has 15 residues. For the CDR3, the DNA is TGCGCCAGCACTCACGGGACAGGATTCACAGATACGCAGTATTTT. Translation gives CASTHGTGFTDTQYF.